A single sample is the source of the 32 T cell receptor delta chains below, sequenced in a study of γδ T cells in repeated Plasmodium falciparum infection (dated by TCRdb to about 2021). Receptor libraries were prepared by multiplex PCR. Sequencing was performed on an Illumina MiSeq. TCRdb reran clone calling on the public reads with CATT; rows sharing one DNA sequence were then combined. For this sample the table gives roughly 86,000 delta-chain clones, of which 1.4% were detected only once. Of the sample, 7% to 9.5% falls within the top ten clones. For bulk TCR repertoire analysis, Vgamma9/Vdelta2+ and Vdelta2-negative gammadelta T cell populations were isolated by flow sorting from peripheral blood mononuclear cells. The sample was gamma-delta T cells from blood. The source is a pool of human donors (malaria-infected and uninfected, not separated).

As concerns this clone: TCRdb shows a much larger clone's protein in place of this DNA's translation, and the two differ at residue 8, likely through a read error; the protein shown is translated from the DNA. The rearrangement joins TRDV3 to TRDJ4, with D possibly matching TRDD3 (6 bases). Germline loops: CDR1 TVYSNPD, CDR2 GDNSRS (reference sequence). The V gene lost 0 bases and the J gene lost 5 bases, with 22 bases spanning the gap. The length of the CDR3 is 15 residues. The CDR3 sequence is CAFSPGWRILRPLIF. As DNA, the CDR3 is TGTGCCTTTAGTCCAGGCTGGAGGATACTGAGGCCCCTGATCTTT.

This clone has just a few counts. A much larger clone differs by one base, so this may be a read error. This CDR3 is also generated by other DNA sequences in the sample. The chain joins TRDV1 to TRDJ1; 11 bases are a match to TRDD3. Looked up from germline, CDR1 is TSWWSYY and CDR2 is QGS. CDR3 size: 25 residues. The ends lost 6 bases at V and 0 bases at J; junction bases unmatched: 33. The CDR3 DNA is TGTGCTCTTGGAGATCTTGGCCTTCCTACGAATCGGTACTGGGGGATAACCCCGGACACCGATAAACTCATCTTT. Translated, it gives CALGDLGLPTNRYWGITPDTDKLIF.

This clone has only a few counts. The protein in TCRdb stems from a much larger clone and differs at residue 16 from this DNA's translation, likely a read error; here the protein is translated from the DNA. This chain links TRDV1 with TRDJ1; 9 bases match TRDD3. Matching the DNA to germline supplied the J gene, which TCRdb does not give. The CDR3 contains 22 residues. Germline V gene lookup returns CDR1 TSWWSYY and CDR2 QGS. V dropped 1 base and J dropped 6; count of bases not matched to a gene: 27. The CDR3 here is CALGEPLSLPLLYWGTSYKLIF. The CDR3 DNA follows: TGTGCTCTTGGGGAACCCCTATCCCTTCCTCTCCTTTACTGGGGGACCTCGTATAAACTCATCTTT.

With respect to this clone: Its ends do not fully match the called genes, so a read error is possible. J is TRDJ1 and V is TRDV1, with D maybe TRDD3 (6 bases). Since TCRdb gives no J gene, matching the DNA to germline was used here to assign it. Germline assignment: CDR1 TSWWSYY and CDR2 QGS. The CDR3 is made up of 14 amino acids. CDR3 nucleotides: TGCTCTGGGGATTTTCGGTGGGGGGGCGATAAACTCATCTTT. Its protein product is CSGDFRWGGDKLIF.

This clone was counted at least ten times. The CDR3 nucleotides are TGTGCTCTTGGGGATACTTCCTTTCTCACGTCTGGGGGATGGGAACTCATCTTT. Translation: CALGDTSFLTSGGWELIF. V is TRDV1 and J is TRDJ1, with 9 positions matching TRDD3. The CDR3 runs to 18 residues. Per germline, CDR1 TSWWSYY and CDR2 QGS. Trimming removed 3 bases from V and 9 bases from J; junction bases left unmatched: 20.

This clone was counted many times. The rearrangement links TRDV1 to TRDJ1; no clear D gene. The CDR3 is made up of 14 amino acids. Trimming pared 0 bases from V and 1 base from J, leaving 6 bases between. Germline V gene lookup returns CDR1 TSWWSYY and CDR2 QGS. The CDR3, as DNA: TGTGCTCTTGGGGAACTAGGTGCCACCGATAAACTCATCTTT. Protein: CALGELGATDKLIF.

There are a few counts of this clone. The amino acid sequence in TCRdb belongs to a much larger clone and departs from this DNA's translation at residue 13, likely a sequencing read error; the sequence shown is translated from the DNA. V gene TRDV2 was called; the J gene was not; TRDD3 reflects the table's D call only, with no check against the DNA. In germline, CDR1 is GEAIGNYY, CDR2 EKD. The CDR3 extends over 15 amino acids. The CDR3 nucleotides are TGTGCCTGTGACAGGGGGGATACTGTGACAGCACAACCCTTCTTT. Translating it yields CACDRGDTVTAQPFF.

Concerning this clone itself: With only one base between it and a far larger clone, this is likely a read error. The sample has other DNA sequences that encode this CDR3 too. The rearrangement joins TRDV2 to TRDJ1; 9 nucleotides align to TRDD3. The CDR3 has 16 amino acids. The V segment lost 3 bases and the J segment 5 bases; nucleotides outside the gene matches: 12. Germline V gives CDR1 GEAIGNYY, CDR2 EKD. The chain's CDR3 is CACDRTGGLLTDKLIF. The CDR3 DNA sequence: TGTGCCTGTGACCGTACTGGGGGACTCCTCACTGATAAACTCATCTTT.

This clone came up many times. The mismatch at residue 5 between this DNA's translation and the TCRdb protein of a much larger clone likely reflects a read error; the protein shown is translated from the DNA. J is TRDJ1 and V is TRDV2; unclear D gene. V lost 2 bases to trimming and J lost 1 base, with 10 bases between them. There are 14 residues in the CDR3. Germline CDR1 is GEAIGNYY and CDR2 is EKD. CDR3 sequence (DNA): TGTGCCTGTGACAGGATTAGTGCCACCGATAAACTCATCTTT. This translates into CACDRISATDKLIF.

This clone has just a few counts. TCRdb records a much larger clone's protein for this DNA, with a difference at residue 3 that likely arises from a read error; the protein given is the translation of the DNA. The genes are TRDV1 and TRDJ1; 11 bases fit TRDD3. The J gene is absent in TCRdb and was assigned here via DNA matching to germline. In germline, CDR1 is TSWWSYY, CDR2 QGS. The CDR3 covers 19 residues. CDR3 amino acids: CAPGELGPSLLGDKHKLIF. CDR3 sequence (DNA): TGTGCTCCTGGGGAACTAGGACCTTCTTTACTGGGGGATAAGCATAAACTCATCTTT.

With regard to this clone: The protein given by TCRdb reflects a much larger clone and differs at residue 2 from this DNA's translation, likely from a read error; the protein shown is the DNA's translation. This chain links TRDV2 with TRDJ2; TRDD3 matches 11 bases. In the absence of a J gene in TCRdb, the DNA was matched to germline to assign it here. CDR1 is GEAIGNYY and CDR2 is EKD in the germline V gene. The CDR3 spans 16 residues. CDR3 nucleotides: TGTTCCTGTGACAGAGTACTGGGGGATATGACAGCACAACTCTTCTTT. Amino acid sequence: CSCDRVLGDMTAQLFF.

Note on this clone: This probably arose from a read error, given a far larger clone one base away. This sample also contains other DNA sequences that code for the same CDR3. The chain employs TRDV1 and TRDJ1; either TRDD2 or TRDD3 may supply D (6 bases each). Assignment of the J gene here rests on matching the DNA to germline, because TCRdb gives none. The CDR3 spans 25 residues. CDR1 TSWWSYY and CDR2 QGS come from the germline V gene. Written as DNA, the CDR3 is TGCGCTCTTGGGGAACGGGTCGGGACCTACCTTTTAGGAGGTCCTACTACCCTACTGGGACTTAAACTCATCTTT. Translation: CALGERVGTYLLGGPTTLLGLKLIF.

Regarding this clone: TCRdb pairs this DNA with a much larger clone's protein that differs at residue 6, likely a read error; the protein shown was translated from the DNA. The gene calls are TRDV1 and TRDJ1; no reliable D call. V was pared by 4 bases and J by 0 bases, with 24 bases between. Germline V CDR1 and CDR2: TSWWSYY, QGS. The CDR3 totals 19 residues. The CDR3 region is CALGASRRPPGPYTDKLIF. The CDR3 DNA is TGTGCTCTTGGGGCCTCCCGAAGACCTCCCGGACCGTACACCGATAAACTCATCTTT.

With regard to this clone: TCRdb has a much larger clone's protein, which differs at residue 5 from the translation of this DNA, likely because of a read error; what is shown is the protein translated from the DNA. This rearrangement joins TRDV1 to TRDJ1; 8 nucleotides agree with TRDD3. No J gene is reported in TCRdb; it was inferred here by comparing the DNA with germline. Germline V CDR1 and CDR2: TSWWSYY, QGS. This CDR3 region has 20 residues. V was pared by 4 bases and J by 1 base, with 20 bases of the junction left unmatched. DNA of the CDR3: TGTGCTCTTGGGGGACCCAGCCCTCCCAAATACTGGGGGCTCACCGATAAACTCATCTTT. It yields the protein CALGGPSPPKYWGLTDKLIF.

A remark on this clone: The junction departs from germline at one end; a sequencing error may be responsible. This chain links TRDV1 with TRDJ1; weak D call: TRDD3 (6 bases). TCRdb records no J gene; here it was assigned by comparing the DNA to germline. The CDR3 sequence is 13 residues long. Germline CDR1 TSWWSYY, CDR2 QGS. The CDR3, as DNA: TGCTCTGGGGAACAATCGTACACCGATAAACTCATCTTT. This encodes CSGEQSYTDKLIF.

In the case of this clone: The TCRdb protein comes from a much larger clone and disagrees with this DNA's translation at residue 9, likely due to a read error; the protein given here is derived from the DNA. The chain carries TRDV1 and TRDJ1; D unclear. The J gene was not available in TCRdb and was assigned here by matching the DNA to germline segments. Trimming left V 5 bases short and J 3 bases short, with 22 bases between. In germline, CDR1 is TSWWSYY, CDR2 QGS. The CDR3 covers 17 residues. Written as DNA, the CDR3 is TGTGCTCTTGGGTCCGGCAAGATGCTTAGGGGTCCCGATAAACTCATCTTT. Translating gives CALGSGKMLRGPDKLIF.

This clone was observed a handful of times. The rearrangement links TRDV1 to TRDJ1, with D perhaps TRDD2 (5 bases). No J gene is reported in TCRdb; it was inferred here by comparing the DNA with germline. Germline lookup yields CDR1 TSWWSYY and CDR2 QGS. The CDR3 runs 14 residues. CDR3 amino acids: CALIYPRHADKLIF. As DNA, the CDR3 is TGTGCCCTAATTTATCCTAGGCACGCCGATAAACTCATCTTT.

Comment on this clone: TCRdb's entry gives the protein of a much larger clone, which mismatches this DNA's translation at residue 4, likely from a read error; the protein reported here is translated from the DNA. The V gene is TRDV2, the J gene TRDJ1; a possible D gene is TRDD3 (6 bases). Assignment of the J gene here rests on matching the DNA to germline, because TCRdb gives none. The CDR3 sequence is 13 residues long. Looked up from germline, CDR1 is GEAIGNYY and CDR2 is EKD. The chain's CDR3 is CACGTGIGDKLIF. In DNA, the CDR3 is TGTGCCTGTGGCACCGGGATAGGCGATAAACTCATCTTT.

This clone was counted at least ten times. TCRdb's protein for this DNA is that of a much larger clone and differs from the translation at residue 6, likely a read error; the protein shown is the DNA translation. V gene TRDV3 combines with J gene TRDJ1; 8 nucleotides line up with TRDD3. CDR1 and CDR2 (germline): TVYSNPD, GDNSRS (reference sequence). The CDR3 runs to 20 residues. The V segment lost 5 bases and the J segment 0 bases; nucleotides outside the gene matches: 26. CDR3 DNA sequence: TGTGCCCTATTCCGCCCTCCTCGATGGGGGATGATGGCGGACACCGATAAACTCATCTTT. Translation: CALFRPPRWGMMADTDKLIF.

This clone was observed at least ten times. V and J are TRDV1 and TRDJ2; 10 bases agree with TRDD3. TCRdb is silent on the J gene; assignment here came from matching the DNA to germline. Germline V gives CDR1 TSWWSYY, CDR2 QGS. With V trimmed by 3 bases and J by 0 bases, 10 bases remained unmatched. The CDR3 extends over 19 amino acids. The CDR3 loop is CALGDPRMGDTSLTAQLFF. The CDR3 DNA follows: TGTGCTCTTGGGGACCCAAGAATGGGGGATACCTCTTTGACAGCACAACTCTTCTTT.

This clone was recorded at least ten times. This sample also contains other DNA sequences that code for the same CDR3. The chain employs TRDV1 and TRDJ1; TRDD3 matches 13 bases. Trimming cost V 3 bases and J 0 bases; bases outside gene matches: 31. The germline V gene encodes CDR1 TSWWSYY and CDR2 QGS. There are 26 residues in the CDR3. The CDR3 DNA reads as TGTGCTCTTGGGGACCCTGCTCAACTCCTACGACAGAACTGGGGGATACGGTCGGGGTACACCGATAAACTCATCTTT. Its protein product is CALGDPAQLLRQNWGIRSGYTDKLIF.

By its share, this clone is medium-sized. Other nucleotide sequences in the sample specify the same CDR3. The chain combines TRDV3 with TRDJ1; D call uncertain. V dropped 4 bases and J dropped 0 bases, with 21 bases sitting between them. The CDR3 has 16 residues. Germline V lookup: CDR1 TVYSNPD, CDR2 GDNSRS (reference sequence). Here the CDR3 DNA reads TGTGCCTCAATGGCAAAAATGGGCCCTTACACCGATAAACTCATCTTT. It specifies CASMAKMGPYTDKLIF.

Turning to this clone: For this DNA, TCRdb reports the protein of a much larger clone, which diverges at residue 9, most likely from a read error; the protein presented here is translated directly from the DNA. The J gene is TRDJ1, the V gene TRDV2, with D perhaps TRDD3 (6 bases). The J gene, missing from TCRdb, was assigned here through DNA to germline matching. The germline gives CDR1 GEAIGNYY, CDR2 EKD. The V gene lost 0 bases and the J gene lost 0 bases, with 16 bases spanning the gap. The CDR3 totals 17 residues. Here the CDR3 DNA reads TGTGCCTGTGACACCGTCGGTACTTGGGGATACACCGATAAACTCATCTTT. Encoded protein: CACDTVGTWGYTDKLIF.

This clone showed up just a few times. With a far larger clone one base away, a read error is the likely cause. V usage is TRDV1 and J usage is TRDJ1; weak D call: TRDD3 (6 bases). Here the J gene came from matching the DNA to germline, since TCRdb omits it. This CDR3 spans 15 amino acids. Germline V lookup: CDR1 TSWWSYY, CDR2 QGS. For the CDR3, the DNA is TGCGCTCTTGGGGACTTAGCGGGGATTACCGATAAACTCATCTTT. Residues: CALGDLAGITDKLIF.

This clone was seen more than once but under ten times. A read error is likely here: a far larger clone is one base away. Other DNA sequences within the sample encode an identical CDR3. The V call is TRDV1, the J call TRDJ1; 10 nucleotides align to TRDD3. The J gene is absent in TCRdb and was assigned here via DNA matching to germline. The CDR3 runs 18 residues. Germline V lookup: CDR1 TSWWSYY, CDR2 QGS. J gave up 4 bases and V 6 bases, and 17 bases lay outside the gene matches. The CDR3 DNA follows: TGTGCTCTTGGTATCCACGACCATGGGGGGGATACGAACGATAAACTCATCTTT. Translated: CALGIHDHGGDTNDKLIF.

This clone was counted between two and nine times. The protein in TCRdb stems from a much larger clone and differs at residue 16 from this DNA's translation, likely a read error; here the protein is translated from the DNA. V gene TRDV1 combines with J gene TRDJ1; 9 nucleotides align to TRDD3. V was pared by 7 bases and J by 0 bases, with 27 bases of the junction left unmatched. Germline V gives CDR1 TSWWSYY, CDR2 QGS. The CDR3 covers 22 residues. CDR3 amino acids: CALVGLLGDWIPYPSHTDKLIF. CDR3 nucleotides: TGTGCTCTTGTCGGCTTACTGGGGGACTGGATACCATACCCATCGCACACCGATAAACTCATCTTT.

Ten or more counts support this clone. The V and J genes are TRDV1 and TRDJ3; tentatively, D is TRDD3 (6 bases). Trimming took 4 bases from V and 0 from J, leaving 19 bases between them. Germline loops: CDR1 TSWWSYY, CDR2 QGS. The CDR3 length is 20 residues. The CDR3 region has the DNA TGTGCTCTTGGGGGGCCCGGGGGACAGGCCCACTCCTGGGACACCCGACAGATGTTTTTC. Protein product: CALGGPGGQAHSWDTRQMFF.

At least ten counts were recorded for this clone. It is likely a read error: a sequence one base away is far more abundant. Other DNA sequences in this specimen translate into the identical CDR3. This chain connects TRDV2 to TRDJ1, with D maybe TRDD3 (6 bases). The germline V gene encodes CDR1 GEAIGNYY and CDR2 EKD. The CDR3 runs 15 residues. Deletions cut 4 bases from V and 0 bases from J, with 14 bases between. CDR3 region: CACDPGDQYTDKLIF. Here the CDR3 DNA reads TGTGCCTGTGATCCCGGGGATCAGTACACCGATAAACTCATCTTT.

To note about this clone: This DNA translates differently at residue 7 from the TCRdb protein, which is that of a much larger clone; a read error is likely, and the protein shown is the DNA's own translation. The chain links TRDV1 to TRDJ1; TRDD3 is a possible D gene (5 bases). The CDR3 covers 20 residues. CDR1 TSWWSYY and CDR2 QGS come from the germline V gene. The V end lost 2 bases, the J end lost 1 base, and 26 bases lay between the germline ends. CDR3 DNA: TGTGCTCTTGGGGAAAACAACGGGCCATCCTCGGGGGTCCTCACCGATAAACTCATCTTT. It codes for CALGENNGPSSGVLTDKLIF.

About this clone: This DNA's translation differs at residue 7 from TCRdb's protein, which comes from a much larger clone; a read error is likely, and the protein shown is translated from the DNA. The J gene is TRDJ1, the V gene TRDV1; a weak D match, TRDD3 (6 bases). Germline V gene data show CDR1 as TSWWSYY and CDR2 as QGS. Trimming left V 4 bases short and J 0 bases short, with 39 bases between. CDR3 length: 24 amino acids. The CDR3: CALGVTAYFGSNTGRLGYTDKLIF. CDR3 DNA sequence: TGTGCTCTTGGGGTCACCGCCTACTTCGGATCAAATACTGGGCGACTAGGGTACACCGATAAACTCATCTTT.

This clone was detected a few times. A far larger clone is just one base off, so this is likely a read error. This sample includes further DNA sequences coding for the same CDR3. The V call is TRDV1, the J call TRDJ1; 7 bases map to TRDD3. The J gene, not given by TCRdb, was assigned here from a germline match of the nucleotide sequence. Unmatched junction bases numbered 23, after V lost 4 bases and J lost 3 bases. The CDR3 consists of 20 residues. Germline loops: CDR1 TSWWSYY, CDR2 QGS. The CDR3 spells CALGGRSWGVRVVWADKLIF. DNA of the CDR3: TGTGCTCTTGGGGGACGGAGCTGGGGGGTACGCGTCGTTTGGGCCGATAAACTCATCTTT.

This clone was observed a few times. A far larger clone is just one base off, so this is likely a read error. V gene TRDV1 was called; the J gene was not; the D call in the table, TRDD3, was not verified against the DNA. Looked up from germline, CDR1 is TSWWSYY and CDR2 is QGS. The CDR3 consists of 21 residues. The CDR3 coding sequence is TGTGCTCTTGGGGAACCCCCGAAGGCCTTCCCGTACTGGGGATATACCGATAAGCTCATCTTT. Translated: CALGEPPKAFPYWGYTDKLIF.